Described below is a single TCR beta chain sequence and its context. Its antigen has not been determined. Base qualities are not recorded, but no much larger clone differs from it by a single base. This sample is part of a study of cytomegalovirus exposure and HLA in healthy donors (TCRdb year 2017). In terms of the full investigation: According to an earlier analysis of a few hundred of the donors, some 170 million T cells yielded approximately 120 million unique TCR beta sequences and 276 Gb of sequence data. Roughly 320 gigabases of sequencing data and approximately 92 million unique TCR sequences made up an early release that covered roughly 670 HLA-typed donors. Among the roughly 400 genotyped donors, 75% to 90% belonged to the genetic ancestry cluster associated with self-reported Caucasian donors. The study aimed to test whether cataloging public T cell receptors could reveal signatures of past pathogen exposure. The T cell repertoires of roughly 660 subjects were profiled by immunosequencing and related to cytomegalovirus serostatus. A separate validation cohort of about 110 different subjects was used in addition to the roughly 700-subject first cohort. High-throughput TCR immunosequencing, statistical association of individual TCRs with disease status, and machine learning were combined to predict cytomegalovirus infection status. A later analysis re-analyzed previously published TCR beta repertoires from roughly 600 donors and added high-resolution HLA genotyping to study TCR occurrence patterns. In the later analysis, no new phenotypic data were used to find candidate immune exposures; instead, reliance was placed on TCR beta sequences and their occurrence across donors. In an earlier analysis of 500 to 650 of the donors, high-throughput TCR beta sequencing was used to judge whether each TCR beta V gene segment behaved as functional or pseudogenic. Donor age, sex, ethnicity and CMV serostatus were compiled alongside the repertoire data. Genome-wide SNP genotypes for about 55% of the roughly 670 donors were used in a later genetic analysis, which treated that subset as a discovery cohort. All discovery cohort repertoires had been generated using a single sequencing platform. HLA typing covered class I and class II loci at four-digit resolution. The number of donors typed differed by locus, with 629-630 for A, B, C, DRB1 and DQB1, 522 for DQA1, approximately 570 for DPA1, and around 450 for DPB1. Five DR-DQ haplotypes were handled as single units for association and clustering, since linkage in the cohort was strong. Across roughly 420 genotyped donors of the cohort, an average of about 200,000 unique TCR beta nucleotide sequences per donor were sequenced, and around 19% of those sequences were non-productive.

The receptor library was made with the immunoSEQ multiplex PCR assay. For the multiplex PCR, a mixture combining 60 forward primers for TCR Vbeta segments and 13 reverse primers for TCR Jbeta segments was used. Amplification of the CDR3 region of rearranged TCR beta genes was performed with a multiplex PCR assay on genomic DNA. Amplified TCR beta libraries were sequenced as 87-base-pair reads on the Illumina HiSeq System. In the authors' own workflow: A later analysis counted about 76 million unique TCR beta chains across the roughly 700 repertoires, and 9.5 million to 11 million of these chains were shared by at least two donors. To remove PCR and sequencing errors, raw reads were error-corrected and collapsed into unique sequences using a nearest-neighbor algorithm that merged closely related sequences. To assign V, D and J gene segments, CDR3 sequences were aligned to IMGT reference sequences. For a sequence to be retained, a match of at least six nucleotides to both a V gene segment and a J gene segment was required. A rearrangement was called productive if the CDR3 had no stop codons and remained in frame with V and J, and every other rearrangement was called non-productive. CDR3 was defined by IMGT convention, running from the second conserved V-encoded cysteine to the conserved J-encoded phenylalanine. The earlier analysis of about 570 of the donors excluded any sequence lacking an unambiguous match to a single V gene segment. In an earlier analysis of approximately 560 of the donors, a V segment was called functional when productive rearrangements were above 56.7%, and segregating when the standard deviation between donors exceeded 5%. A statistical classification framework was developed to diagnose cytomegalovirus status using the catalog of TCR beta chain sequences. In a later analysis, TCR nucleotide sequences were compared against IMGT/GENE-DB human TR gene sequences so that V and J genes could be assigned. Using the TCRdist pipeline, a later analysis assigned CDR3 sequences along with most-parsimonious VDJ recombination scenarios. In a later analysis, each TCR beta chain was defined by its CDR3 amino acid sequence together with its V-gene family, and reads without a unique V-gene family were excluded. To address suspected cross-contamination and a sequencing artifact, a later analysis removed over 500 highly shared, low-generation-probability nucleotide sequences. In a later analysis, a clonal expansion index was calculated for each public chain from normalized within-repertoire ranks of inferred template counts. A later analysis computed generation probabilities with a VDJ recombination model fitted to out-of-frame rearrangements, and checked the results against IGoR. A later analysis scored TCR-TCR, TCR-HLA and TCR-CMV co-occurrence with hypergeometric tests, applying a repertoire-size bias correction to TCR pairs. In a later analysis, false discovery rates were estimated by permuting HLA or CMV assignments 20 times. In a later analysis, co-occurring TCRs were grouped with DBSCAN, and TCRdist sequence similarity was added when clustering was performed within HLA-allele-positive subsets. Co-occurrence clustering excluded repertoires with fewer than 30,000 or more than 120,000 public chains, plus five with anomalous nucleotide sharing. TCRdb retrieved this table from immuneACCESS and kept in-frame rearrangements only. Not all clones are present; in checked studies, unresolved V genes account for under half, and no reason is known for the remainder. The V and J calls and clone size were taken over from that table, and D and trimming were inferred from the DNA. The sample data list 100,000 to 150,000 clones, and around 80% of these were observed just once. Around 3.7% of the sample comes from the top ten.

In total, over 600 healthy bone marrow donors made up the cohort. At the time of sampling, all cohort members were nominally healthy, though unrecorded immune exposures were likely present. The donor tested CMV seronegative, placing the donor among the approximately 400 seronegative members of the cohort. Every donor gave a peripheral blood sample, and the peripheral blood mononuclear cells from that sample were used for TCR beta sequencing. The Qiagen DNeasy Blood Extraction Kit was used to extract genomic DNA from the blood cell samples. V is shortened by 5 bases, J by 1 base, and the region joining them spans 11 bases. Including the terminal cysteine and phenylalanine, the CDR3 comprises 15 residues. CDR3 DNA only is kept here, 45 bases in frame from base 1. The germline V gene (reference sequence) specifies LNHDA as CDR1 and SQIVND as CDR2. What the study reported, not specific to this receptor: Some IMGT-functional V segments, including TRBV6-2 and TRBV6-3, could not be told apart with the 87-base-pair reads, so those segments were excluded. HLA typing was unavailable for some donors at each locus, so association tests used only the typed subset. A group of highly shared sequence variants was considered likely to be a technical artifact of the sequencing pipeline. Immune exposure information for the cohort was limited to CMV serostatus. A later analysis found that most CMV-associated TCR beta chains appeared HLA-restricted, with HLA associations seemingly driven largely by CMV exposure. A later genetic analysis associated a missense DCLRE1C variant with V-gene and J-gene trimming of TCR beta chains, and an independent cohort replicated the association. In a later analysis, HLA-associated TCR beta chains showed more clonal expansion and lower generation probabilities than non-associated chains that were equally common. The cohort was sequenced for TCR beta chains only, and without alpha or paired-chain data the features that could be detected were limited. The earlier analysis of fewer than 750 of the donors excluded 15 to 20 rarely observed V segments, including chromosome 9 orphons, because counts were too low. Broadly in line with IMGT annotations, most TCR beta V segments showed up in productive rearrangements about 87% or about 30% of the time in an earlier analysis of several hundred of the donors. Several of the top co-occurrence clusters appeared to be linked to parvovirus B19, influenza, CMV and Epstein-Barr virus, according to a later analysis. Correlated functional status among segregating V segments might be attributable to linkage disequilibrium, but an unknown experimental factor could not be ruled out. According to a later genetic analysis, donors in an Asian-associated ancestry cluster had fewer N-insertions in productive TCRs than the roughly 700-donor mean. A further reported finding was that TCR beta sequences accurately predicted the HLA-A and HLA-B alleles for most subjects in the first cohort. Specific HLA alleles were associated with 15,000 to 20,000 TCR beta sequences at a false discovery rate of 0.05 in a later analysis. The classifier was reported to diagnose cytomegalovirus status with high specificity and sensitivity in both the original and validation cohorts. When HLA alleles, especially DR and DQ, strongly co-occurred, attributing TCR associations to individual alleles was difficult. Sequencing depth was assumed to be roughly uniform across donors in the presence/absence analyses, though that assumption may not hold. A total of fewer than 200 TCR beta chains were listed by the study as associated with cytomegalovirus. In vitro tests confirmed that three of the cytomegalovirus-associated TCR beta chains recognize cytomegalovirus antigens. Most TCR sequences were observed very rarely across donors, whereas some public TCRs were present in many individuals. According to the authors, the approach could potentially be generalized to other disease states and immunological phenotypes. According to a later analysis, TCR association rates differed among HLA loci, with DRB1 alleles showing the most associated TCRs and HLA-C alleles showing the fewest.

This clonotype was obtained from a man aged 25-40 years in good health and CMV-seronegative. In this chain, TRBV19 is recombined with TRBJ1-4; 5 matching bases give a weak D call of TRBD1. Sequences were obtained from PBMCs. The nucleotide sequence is TGTGCCAGTAGTTCCGGGGGTGGAACTAATGAAAAACTGTTTTTT. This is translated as CASSSGGGTNEKLFF.